This record looks at one TCR beta chain sequence and its context. Its antigen is unknown. This sample is part of a study of OX40 agonist ivuxolimab in advanced cancers. Study summary: Ivuxolimab is a fully human IgG2 antibody that activates OX40 (CD134).

Study-wide results and caveats: People who partly responded at 0.1-3.0 mg/kg had some of the least clonal expansion seen.

Libraries were prepared by immunoSEQ multiplex PCR; TCRdb keeps only in-frame clonotypes and omits some of them. Of tens of thousands of clones in the sample, roughly four fifths were seen once. The sample was CD4+ or CD8+ T cells sorted from blood, taken in a trial of the OX40 agonist ivuxolimab. The sequence derives from an adult with an advanced solid tumor such as melanoma, head and neck, liver or kidney cancer.

The CDR3 DNA is TGTGCCAGTAGCCAAGGACAGGGAGATAATGAAAAACTGTTTTTT. Its protein is CASSQGQGDNEKLFF. The chain employs TRBV19 and TRBJ1-4, with 8 bases that match TRBD1. The CDR3 totals 15 residues. The germline V gene has CDR1 LNHDA and CDR2 SQIVND (reference sequence). V dropped 6 bases and J dropped 4; count of bases not matched to a gene: 7.